The source of this T cell receptor (beta chain) is a study of identical twins. This CDR3 spans 14 amino acids. V was clipped by 5 bases and J by 0 bases, with 10 bases between them. In germline, CDR1 is DFQATT, CDR2 SNEGSKA (reference sequence). With no exceptions, donors were healthy Caucasians. Points from the study as a whole: One should note that invariant MAIT and iNKT cells could partly confound zero-insertion analyses. Where out-of-frame alpha sequences were twin-shared, they showed excess low generation probability. The models systematically underestimated how much out-of-frame TCR alpha was shared in monozygotic twins.

This clonotype was detected only a few times. No antigen is known for it. TCRdb re-derived calls from the 5' RACE reads in MiXCR, one entry per CDR3 protein. Among about 890,000 distinct CDR3 sequences listed, around 12% were seen once. Separately, the same data were catalogued under a study of yellow fever vaccine responses in identical twins.

The sequence was collected from a woman younger than 30 in good health. Sequenced material: PBMCs. V and J are TRBV20-1 and TRBJ1-4; no definite D call. This CDR3 is CSARSRSTNEKLFF. CDR3 nucleotides: TGCAGTGCTCGTTCCAGGTCAACTAATGAAAAACTGTTTTTT.